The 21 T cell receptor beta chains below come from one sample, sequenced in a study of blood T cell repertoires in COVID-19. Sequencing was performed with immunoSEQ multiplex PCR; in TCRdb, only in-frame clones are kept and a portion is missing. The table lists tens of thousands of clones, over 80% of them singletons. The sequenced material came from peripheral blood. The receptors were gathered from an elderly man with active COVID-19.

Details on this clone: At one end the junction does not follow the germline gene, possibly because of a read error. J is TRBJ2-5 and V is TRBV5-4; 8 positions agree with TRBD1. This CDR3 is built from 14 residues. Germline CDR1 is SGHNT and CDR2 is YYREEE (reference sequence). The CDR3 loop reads CASLRDRYQETRYF. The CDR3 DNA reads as TGTGCCAGCTTAAGGGACAGGTACCAAGAGACCCGGTACTTC.

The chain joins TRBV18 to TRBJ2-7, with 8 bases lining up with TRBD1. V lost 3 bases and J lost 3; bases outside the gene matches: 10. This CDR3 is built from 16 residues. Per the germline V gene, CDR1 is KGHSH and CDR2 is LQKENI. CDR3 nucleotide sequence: TGTGCCAGCTCACCGAGCCCGACAGGGGCACTCTACGAGCAGTACTTC. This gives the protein CASSPSPTGALYEQYF.

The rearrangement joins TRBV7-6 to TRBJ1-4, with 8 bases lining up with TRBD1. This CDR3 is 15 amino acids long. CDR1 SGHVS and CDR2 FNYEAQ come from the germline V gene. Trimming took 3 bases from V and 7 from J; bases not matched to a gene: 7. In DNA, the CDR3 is TGTGCCAGCAGCTTCGCAGGGGGCGCCGGTGAAAAACTGTTTTTT. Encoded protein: CASSFAGGAGEKLFF.

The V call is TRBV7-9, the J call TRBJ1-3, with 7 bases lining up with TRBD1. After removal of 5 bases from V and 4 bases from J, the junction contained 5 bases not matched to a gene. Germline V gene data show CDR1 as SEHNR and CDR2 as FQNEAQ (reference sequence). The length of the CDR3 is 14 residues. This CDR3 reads CASSRPGGGNTIYF. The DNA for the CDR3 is TGTGCCAGCAGCCGACCAGGGGGGGGAAACACCATATATTTT.

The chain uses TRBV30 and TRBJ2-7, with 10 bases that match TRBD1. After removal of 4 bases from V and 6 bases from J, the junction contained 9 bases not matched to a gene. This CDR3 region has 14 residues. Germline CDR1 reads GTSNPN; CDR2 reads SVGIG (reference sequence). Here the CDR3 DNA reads TGTGCCTGGAACCCCGGGACAGGGGCCCGCGAGCAGTACTTC. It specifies CAWNPGTGAREQYF.

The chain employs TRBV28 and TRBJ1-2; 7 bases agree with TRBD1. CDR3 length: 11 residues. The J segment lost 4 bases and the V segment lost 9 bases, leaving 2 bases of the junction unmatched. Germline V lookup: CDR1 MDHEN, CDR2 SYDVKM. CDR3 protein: CASRQGYGYTF. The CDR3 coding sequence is TGTGCCAGTCGACAGGGCTATGGCTACACCTTC.

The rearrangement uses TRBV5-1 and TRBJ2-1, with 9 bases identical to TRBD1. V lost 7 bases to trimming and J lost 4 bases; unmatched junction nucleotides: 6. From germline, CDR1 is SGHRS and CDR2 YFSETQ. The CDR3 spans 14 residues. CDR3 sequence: CASGQGIEYNEQFF. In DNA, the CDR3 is TGCGCCAGCGGACAGGGGATAGAGTACAATGAGCAGTTCTTC.

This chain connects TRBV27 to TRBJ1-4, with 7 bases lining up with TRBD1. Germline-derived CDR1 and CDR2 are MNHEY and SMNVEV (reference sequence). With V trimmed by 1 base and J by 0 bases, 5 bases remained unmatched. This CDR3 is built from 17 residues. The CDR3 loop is CASSLLGTAATNEKLFF. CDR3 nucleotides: TGTGCCAGCAGTTTATTGGGGACAGCTGCAACTAATGAAAAACTGTTTTTT.

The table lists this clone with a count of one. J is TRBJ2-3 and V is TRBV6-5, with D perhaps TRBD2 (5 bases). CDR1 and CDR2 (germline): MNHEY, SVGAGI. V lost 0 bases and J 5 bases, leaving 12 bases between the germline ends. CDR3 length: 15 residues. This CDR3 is CASSYSAGMQDTQYF. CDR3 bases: TGTGCCAGCAGTTACTCGGCCGGGATGCAAGATACGCAGTATTTT.

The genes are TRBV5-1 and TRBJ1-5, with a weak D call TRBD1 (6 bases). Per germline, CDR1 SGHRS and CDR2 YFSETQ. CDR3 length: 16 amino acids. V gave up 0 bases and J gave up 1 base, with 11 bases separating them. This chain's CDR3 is CASSLGATGSNQPQHF. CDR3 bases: TGCGCCAGCAGCTTGGGGGCTACAGGGAGCAATCAGCCCCAGCATTTT. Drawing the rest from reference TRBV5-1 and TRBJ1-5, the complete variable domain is KAGVTQTPRYLIKTRGQQVTLSCSPISGHRSVSWYQQTPGQGLQFLFEYFSETQRNKGNFPGRFSGRQFSNSRSEMNVSTLELGDSALYLCASSLGATGSNQPQHFGDGTRLSIL.

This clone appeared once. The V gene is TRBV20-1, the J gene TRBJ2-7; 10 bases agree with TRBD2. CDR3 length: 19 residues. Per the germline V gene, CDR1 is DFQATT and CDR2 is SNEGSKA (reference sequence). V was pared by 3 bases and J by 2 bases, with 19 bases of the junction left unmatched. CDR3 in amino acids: CSASHRGASGRGGTYEQYF. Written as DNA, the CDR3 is TGCAGTGCTAGTCACAGGGGGGCTAGCGGGAGAGGAGGGACCTACGAGCAGTACTTC.

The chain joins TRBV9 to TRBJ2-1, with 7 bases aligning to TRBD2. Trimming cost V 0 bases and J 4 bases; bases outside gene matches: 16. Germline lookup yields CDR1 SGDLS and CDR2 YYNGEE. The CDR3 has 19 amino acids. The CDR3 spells CASSVEYHGRAGGYNEQFF. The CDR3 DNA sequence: TGTGCCAGCAGCGTAGAATACCATGGGAGGGCTGGGGGTTACAATGAGCAGTTCTTC.

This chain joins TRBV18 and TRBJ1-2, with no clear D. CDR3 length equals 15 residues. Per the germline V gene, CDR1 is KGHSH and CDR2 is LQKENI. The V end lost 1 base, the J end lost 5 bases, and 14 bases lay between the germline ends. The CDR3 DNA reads TGTGCCAGCTCACCACGGTTGGCAGAATGGTATGGCTACACCTTC. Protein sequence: CASSPRLAEWYGYTF.

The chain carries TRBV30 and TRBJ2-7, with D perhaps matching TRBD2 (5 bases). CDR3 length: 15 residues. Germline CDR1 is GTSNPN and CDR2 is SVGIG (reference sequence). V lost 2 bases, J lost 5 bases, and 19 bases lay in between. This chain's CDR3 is CAWSPRGSSRNEQYF. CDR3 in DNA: TGTGCCTGGAGTCCCCGCGGGTCCTCGAGGAACGAGCAGTACTTC.

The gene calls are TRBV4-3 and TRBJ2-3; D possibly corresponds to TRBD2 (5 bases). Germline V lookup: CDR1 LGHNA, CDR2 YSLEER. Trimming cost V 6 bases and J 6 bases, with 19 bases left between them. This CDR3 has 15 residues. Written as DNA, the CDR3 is TGCGCCAGCAGTCCCGGGAACGTAGGACGTGATACGCAGTATTTT. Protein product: CASSPGNVGRDTQYF.

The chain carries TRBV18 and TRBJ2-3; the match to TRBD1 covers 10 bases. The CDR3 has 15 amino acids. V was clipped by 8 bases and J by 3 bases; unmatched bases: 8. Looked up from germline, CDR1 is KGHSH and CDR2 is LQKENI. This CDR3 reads CASTRGGQGTDTQYF. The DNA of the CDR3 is TGTGCCAGCACCCGAGGGGGACAGGGGACAGATACGCAGTATTTT.

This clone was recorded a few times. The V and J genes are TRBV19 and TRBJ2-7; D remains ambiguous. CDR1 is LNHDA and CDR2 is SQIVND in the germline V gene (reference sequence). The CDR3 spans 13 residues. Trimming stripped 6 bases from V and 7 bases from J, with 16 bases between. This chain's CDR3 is CASSLQRYGEQYF. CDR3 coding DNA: TGTGCCAGTAGCCTCCAGCGCTACGGGGAGCAGTACTTC. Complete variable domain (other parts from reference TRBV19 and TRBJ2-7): DGGITQSPKYLFRKEGQNVTLSCEQNLNHDAMYWYRQDPGQGLRLIYYSQIVNDFQKGDIAEGYSVSREKKESFPLTVTSAQKNPTAFYLCASSLQRYGEQYFGPGTRLTVT.

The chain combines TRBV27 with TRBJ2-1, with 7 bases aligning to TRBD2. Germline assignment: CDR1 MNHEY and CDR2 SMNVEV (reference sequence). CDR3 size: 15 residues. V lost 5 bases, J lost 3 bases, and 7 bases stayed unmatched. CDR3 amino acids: CASSATGLYYNEQFF. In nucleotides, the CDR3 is TGTGCCAGCAGTGCTACGGGACTATACTACAATGAGCAGTTCTTC.

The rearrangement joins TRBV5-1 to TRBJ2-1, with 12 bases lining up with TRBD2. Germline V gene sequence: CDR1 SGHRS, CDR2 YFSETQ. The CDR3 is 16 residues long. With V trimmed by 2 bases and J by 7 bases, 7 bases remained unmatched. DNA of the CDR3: TGCGCCAGCAGCTTCCTAGCGGGGGGGGCTAGTAATGAGCAGTTCTTC. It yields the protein CASSFLAGGASNEQFF. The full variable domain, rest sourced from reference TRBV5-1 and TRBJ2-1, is KAGVTQTPRYLIKTRGQQVTLSCSPISGHRSVSWYQQTPGQGLQFLFEYFSETQRNKGNFPGRFSGRQFSNSRSEMNVSTLELGDSALYLCASSFLAGGASNEQFFGPGTRLTVL.

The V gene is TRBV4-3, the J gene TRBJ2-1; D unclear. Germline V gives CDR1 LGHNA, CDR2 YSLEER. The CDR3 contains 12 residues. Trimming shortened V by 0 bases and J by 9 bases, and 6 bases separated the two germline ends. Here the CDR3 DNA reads TGCGCCAGCAGCCAAGAGAGTCCTGAGCAGTTCTTC. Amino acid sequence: CASSQESPEQFF.

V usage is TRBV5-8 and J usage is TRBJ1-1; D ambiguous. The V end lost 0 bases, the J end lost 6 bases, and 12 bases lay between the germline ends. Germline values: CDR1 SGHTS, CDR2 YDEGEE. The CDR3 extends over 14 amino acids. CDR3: CASSLGGFSAEAFF. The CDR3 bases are TGTGCCAGCAGCTTGGGCGGATTTAGCGCTGAAGCTTTCTTT.